This TCR beta chain comes out of a study of T-cell memory formation after mild COVID-19. Germline lookup yields CDR1 SGHKS and CDR2 YYEKEE (reference sequence). J gave up 3 bases and V 4 bases, and 3 bases lay outside the gene matches. This CDR3 is built from 13 residues. In TCRdb, the 5' RACE reads were re-called with MiXCR into one record per CDR3 protein. The table records roughly 550,000 distinct CDR3 sequences, over 20% of them present only once. The specimen sequenced was PBMCs or a T cell subset sorted from them (not recorded which). The chain is built from TRBV5-5 and TRBJ2-7; 8 positions match TRBD1. The TCR sequence derives from an adult woman who had mild COVID-19 (a few samples of this study predate the infection). Cell type and time point are not known. CDR3 protein: CASSGGQGYEQYF. The CDR3 DNA is TGTGCCAGCAGCGGCGGACAGGGCTACGAGCAGTACTTC.